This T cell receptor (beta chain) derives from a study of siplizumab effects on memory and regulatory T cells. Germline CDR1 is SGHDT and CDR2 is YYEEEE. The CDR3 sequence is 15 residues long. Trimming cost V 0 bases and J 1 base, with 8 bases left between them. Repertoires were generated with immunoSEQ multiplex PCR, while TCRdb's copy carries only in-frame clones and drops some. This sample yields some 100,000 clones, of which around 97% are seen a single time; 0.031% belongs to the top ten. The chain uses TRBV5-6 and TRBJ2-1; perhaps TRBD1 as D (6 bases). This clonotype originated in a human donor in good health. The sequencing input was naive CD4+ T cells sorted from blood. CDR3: CASSLVGASYNEQFF. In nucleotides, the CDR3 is TGTGCCAGCAGCTTGGTGGGGGCATCCTACAATGAGCAGTTCTTC.